The 15 T cell receptor beta chains listed next were all sequenced from one sample in a study of shared clonotypes between healthy human individuals. Here immunoSEQ multiplex PCR was the method, and the copy in TCRdb shows in-frame clones only, minus some. The sample includes fewer than 200,000 clones, approximately 70% of them seen just once. The material sequenced was memory CD4+ T cells sorted from blood. Subset in this sample: CD45RA-negative fraction. All receptors derive from a man under 40 in good health.

The chain combines TRBV2 with TRBJ1-1; a weak D match, TRBD1 (5 bases). The CDR3 covers 16 residues. Germline CDR1 and CDR2: SNHLY and FYNNEI. Trimming shortened V by 7 bases and J by 4 bases, and 22 bases separated the two germline ends. The CDR3 DNA reads as TGTGCCAGCATTATACGGCAGGGATCGTTTGGCACTGAAGCTTTCTTT. Amino acid sequence: CASIIRQGSFGTEAFF.

This clone was seen a few times. The chain recombines TRBV5-1 with TRBJ2-7, with D hard to call. The germline V gene has CDR1 SGHRS and CDR2 YFSETQ. This CDR3 comprises 13 residues. The V and J ends lost 1 base and 6 bases respectively, with 11 bases between them. CDR3 in amino acids: CASSLSQWGEQYF. The CDR3 region has the DNA TGCGCCAGCAGCTTGTCACAGTGGGGCGAGCAGTACTTC.

The chain is built from TRBV27 and TRBJ1-5; no clear D. V gave up 0 bases and J gave up 3 bases, with 3 bases separating them. The CDR3 totals 13 residues. Looked up from germline, CDR1 is MNHEY and CDR2 is SMNVEV (reference sequence). The CDR3 loop reads CASSLSYNQPQHF. CDR3 bases: TGTGCCAGCAGTTTATCGTACAATCAGCCCCAGCATTTT.

This sequence joins TRBV15 and TRBJ1-4, with a tentative D call TRBD1 (5 bases). With 0 bases removed from V and 8 bases from J, the gap between germline ends came to 16 bases. Germline lookup yields CDR1 LNHNV and CDR2 YYDKDF (reference sequence). This CDR3 comprises 16 residues. The CDR3 DNA follows: TGTGCCACCAGCAGAGATAGGGCTTGGGGGGACGAAAAACTGTTTTTT. Its translation: CATSRDRAWGDEKLFF.

The CDR3 nucleotides read TGTGCCAGCTCACCTTCCGAGACCCAGTACTTC. The encoded protein is CASSPSETQYF. This chain joins TRBV18 and TRBJ2-5; D gene unclear. The length of the CDR3 is 11 residues. Trimming took 3 bases from V and 5 from J, leaving 4 bases between them. The germline CDR1 and CDR2 sequences are KGHSH and LQKENI.

V gene TRBV6-5 combines with J gene TRBJ1-1; TRBD1 matches at 9 bases. Germline trimming cut 2 bases from V and 3 bases from J; bases unmatched to any gene: 4. This CDR3 is built from 15 residues. Germline V gene data show CDR1 as MNHEY and CDR2 as SVGAGI. The CDR3 sequence is CASSYAWTGDTEAFF. In DNA, the CDR3 is TGTGCCAGCAGTTACGCCTGGACAGGGGACACTGAAGCTTTCTTT.

The rearrangement uses TRBV21-1 and TRBJ2-7; the DNA was not compared with TRBD2, the D call given in the table. TRBV21-1 is a recognized pseudogene. This CDR3 comprises 11 residues. For the CDR3, the DNA is TGTGCCAGCAGCAGCGCCTACGAGCAGTACTTC. Translation gives CASSSAYEQYF.

This clone has just one count. This chain connects TRBV15 to TRBJ1-1, with a weak D call TRBD1 (6 bases). The CDR3 length is 14 residues. The germline gives CDR1 LNHNV, CDR2 YYDKDF (reference sequence). V shed 9 bases and J shed 0 bases, with 14 bases lying between them. CDR3 region: CATQSGQLNTEAFF. Here the CDR3 DNA reads TGTGCCACGCAATCCGGACAGCTGAACACTGAAGCTTTCTTT.

The J gene is TRBJ1-1, the V gene TRBV6-6, with D perhaps matching TRBD1 (5 bases). The germline V and J ends were trimmed by 7 bases and 7 bases, with 19 bases remaining between them. The length of the CDR3 is 14 residues. From germline, CDR1 is MNHNY and CDR2 SVGAGI (reference sequence). CDR3 DNA: TGTGCCAGCAAGAATACCGAGACAGCGAGTGAAGCTTTCTTT. Encoded protein: CASKNTETASEAFF.

This chain connects TRBV29-1 to TRBJ2-3, with 9 bases that match TRBD2. CDR3 length: 14 amino acids. After removal of 7 bases from V and 9 bases from J, the junction contained 14 bases not matched to a gene. The germline gives CDR1 SQVTM, CDR2 ANQGSEA. CDR3 in DNA: TGCAGCGGGGCTGGCGGGAGGGCCCCAGGGACGCAGTATTTT. Its translation is CSGAGGRAPGTQYF.

Details on this clone: Germline and junction disagree at one end, which may indicate a read error. The V and J genes are TRBV4-3 and TRBJ2-7; 7 bases map to TRBD1. Germline CDR1 LGHNA, CDR2 YSLEER. This CDR3 contains 15 residues. CDR3 amino acids: CTSSRDRDRSYEQYF. CDR3 DNA: TGCACCAGCAGCCGAGACAGGGACCGGTCCTACGAGCAGTACTTC.

This clone has more than one count but fewer than ten. The rearrangement uses TRBV5-1 and TRBJ2-7, with TRBD1 matching over 9 bases. The CDR3 loop spans 14 amino acids. V shed 0 bases, J shed 6 bases, and the junction held 4 bases outside the gene matches. CDR1 is SGHRS, CDR2 YFSETQ, per germline. As DNA, the CDR3 is TGCGCCAGCAGCTTGGGATTGACAGGGGGCGAGCAGTACTTC. Its protein product is CASSLGLTGGEQYF.

V is TRBV28 and J is TRBJ1-2; D may be TRBD1 (6 bases). The germline gives CDR1 MDHEN, CDR2 SYDVKM. The CDR3 length is 12 residues. Deletions cut 3 bases from V and 9 bases from J, with 11 bases between. CDR3 nucleotides: TGTGCCAGCAGTTTGCGGGACATCCGCTACACCTTC. This codes for CASSLRDIRYTF.

The gene calls are TRBV6-6 and TRBJ2-5; TRBD1 is a possible D gene (6 bases). With 6 bases removed from V and 4 bases from J, the gap between germline ends came to 18 bases. Per germline, CDR1 MNHNY and CDR2 SVGAGI (reference sequence). The CDR3 spans 15 residues. CDR3 residues: CASRRQVRNSETQYF. CDR3 sequence (DNA): TGTGCCAGCAGGAGACAGGTTAGGAACTCAGAGACCCAGTACTTC.

The V call is TRBV28, the J call TRBJ2-7; no clear D. The CDR3 is 19 amino acids. Germline values: CDR1 MDHEN, CDR2 SYDVKM. The V end was cut by 4 bases, the J end by 0 bases, with 25 bases between. The CDR3 sequence is CASSSSFRQRARSSYEQYF. CDR3 nucleotide sequence: TGTGCCAGCAGTTCCTCTTTTCGGCAACGCGCGAGGAGCTCCTACGAGCAGTACTTC.